The following is a T cell receptor beta chain sequence with its context. This entry belongs to a study of beta chain features in type 1 diabetes. Expressed TCRB transcripts were sequenced after all isolated RNA was converted to cDNA. Sequencing used immunoSEQ multiplex PCR; TCRdb keeps in-frame clones, though not all of them. This sample has 300,000 to 450,000 clones, with 10% to 15% found just once. V dropped 6 bases and J dropped 2 bases, with 17 bases sitting between them. Germline lookup yields CDR1 MGHDK and CDR2 SYGVNS. The CDR3 contains 16 residues. This sequence originates from a man aged 18 to 30 in good health. The chain employs TRBV25-1 and TRBJ2-1; tentatively, D is TRBD2 (6 bases). The sequenced material came from naive CD4+ T cells from blood. CDR3 protein: CASSYPVGTPYNEQFF. Here the CDR3 DNA reads TGTGCCAGCAGCTATCCGGTCGGGACTCCCTACAATGAGCAGTTCTTC. The variable domain in full, with the rest retrieved from reference TRBV25-1 and TRBJ2-1, is EADIYQTPRYLVIGTGKKITLECSQTMGHDKMYWYQQDPGMELHLIHYSYGVNSTEKGDLSSESTVSRIRTEHFPLTLESARPSHTSQYLCASSYPVGTPYNEQFFGPGTRLTVL.